Sequencing of this T cell receptor beta chain was carried out in a study of breast tumors, draining lymph nodes, adjacent tissues. Study-wide results and caveats: Tumor T cell lymph node origin was a supported hypothesis, not proven. Compared with lymph nodes, tumors were less diverse; compared with nontumor tissue, more.

Germline V gives CDR1 SEHNR, CDR2 FQNEAQ (reference sequence). CDR3 length: 14 residues. The germline V and J ends were trimmed by 2 bases and 4 bases, with 8 bases remaining between them. TCRdb re-called the multiplex PCR reads through MiXCR, storing one row per CDR3 protein. The sample shows about 200,000 distinct CDR3 sequences, around 33% of them seen only once. This clonotype was seen ten or more times. The target antigen is unknown. Breast cancer patients provided tissue from their axillary draining lymph nodes. The material sequenced was axillary lymph node tissue. The V gene is TRBV7-9, the J gene TRBJ2-2; D not certain. The source is a female donor with breast cancer. Some clones in this sample may be carry-over from other donors' samples. As DNA, the CDR3 is TGTGCCAGCAGCTTAAAAGGTTCCACCGGGGAGCTGTTTTTT. Its protein is CASSLKGSTGELFF.